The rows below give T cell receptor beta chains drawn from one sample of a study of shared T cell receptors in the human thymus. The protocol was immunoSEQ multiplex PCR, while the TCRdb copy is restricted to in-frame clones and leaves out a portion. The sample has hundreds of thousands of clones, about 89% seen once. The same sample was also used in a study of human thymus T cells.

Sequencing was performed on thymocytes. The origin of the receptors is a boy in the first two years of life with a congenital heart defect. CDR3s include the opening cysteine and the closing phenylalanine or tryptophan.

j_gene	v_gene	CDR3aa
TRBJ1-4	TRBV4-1	CASSQESPVLTWEKLFF
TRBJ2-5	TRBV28	CASRKNRDRKQETQYF
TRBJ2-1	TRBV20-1	CSGTQKGEQFF
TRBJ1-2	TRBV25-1	CASSKGGGYTF
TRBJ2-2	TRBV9	CASSVATGGTGELFF
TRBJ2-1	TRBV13	CASSPTSGGSNEQFF
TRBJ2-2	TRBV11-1	CASSARLAGGIQGGELFF
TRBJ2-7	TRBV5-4	CASSSQTGGTLPEQYF
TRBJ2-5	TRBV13	CASSLEGWGQTQYF
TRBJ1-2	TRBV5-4	CASSFGARGAYGYTF
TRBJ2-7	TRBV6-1	CASSVQGTSYEQYF
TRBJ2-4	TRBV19	CASSKGKGGKNIQYF
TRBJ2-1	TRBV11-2	CASSSKLAGPGDEQFF
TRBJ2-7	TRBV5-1	CASSFGTSGGGEQYF
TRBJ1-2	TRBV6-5	CASSSSTGSGYTF
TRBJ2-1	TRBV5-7	CASSLVRTGKKSEQFF
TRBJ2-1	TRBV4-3	CASSQPTTSGRSNNEQFF
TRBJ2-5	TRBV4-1	CASSPPSGRGETQYF
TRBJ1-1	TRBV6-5	CASSYVGDFGGTEAFF
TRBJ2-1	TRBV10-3	CAISAQGTYNEQFF
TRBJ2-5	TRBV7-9	CASSPIRDRLNQETQYF
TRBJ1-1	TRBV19	CASRRQGIGAFF
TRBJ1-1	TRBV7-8	CASSLQTGNTEAFF
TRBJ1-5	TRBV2	CASSDYDSRVRPQHF
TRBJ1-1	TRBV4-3	CASSPFRQGQGDTEAFF
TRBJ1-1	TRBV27	CASSPLPLTEAFF
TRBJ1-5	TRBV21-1	CASSPGGGEEDQPQHF
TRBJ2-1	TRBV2	CASSEDRPYNEQFF
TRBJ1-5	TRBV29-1	CSSQESKTNFNQPQHF
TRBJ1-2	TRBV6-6	CASNEGSGYTF
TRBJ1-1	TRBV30	CAWTSPGFWTEAFF
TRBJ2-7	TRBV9	CASSVVAGRGEQYF
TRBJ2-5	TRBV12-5	CASDPGQGIRWAQETQYF
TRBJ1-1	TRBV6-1	CATPGTGEDTEAFF
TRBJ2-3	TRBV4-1	CASSHRGLAGGGGTDTQYF
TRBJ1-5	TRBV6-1	CASSQDQGQPQHF
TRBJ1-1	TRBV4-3	CASSQRITRGEYTEAFF